The present T cell receptor (beta chain) was sequenced within a study of blood T cell repertoires in COVID-19. Study as a whole: Collection of acute and convalescent COVID-19 samples took place in the United States, Italy and Spain.

Authors' data handling: From reference gene primer amplification, estimates of nucleated cell counts were derived. The data were produced by immunoSEQ multiplex PCR, yet TCRdb's version contains in-frame clones alone and is incomplete. The V and J calls and the clone size are those of that table, but D and trimming were determined from the DNA. This table has approximately 71,000 clones, around three quarters appearing once. V shed 2 bases and J shed 5 bases, with 12 bases lying between them. This CDR3 has 15 residues. The germline CDR1 and CDR2 sequences are MNHNS and SASEGT. The source of this sequence is a man in his sixties with active or convalescent COVID-19. The rearrangement uses TRBV6-1 and TRBJ1-4; D might be TRBD1 (6 bases). The sample taken for sequencing was peripheral blood. CDR3 residues: CASSEFQGTNEKLFF. The CDR3 region has the DNA TGTGCCAGCAGTGAATTTCAGGGGACGAATGAAAAACTGTTTTTT.